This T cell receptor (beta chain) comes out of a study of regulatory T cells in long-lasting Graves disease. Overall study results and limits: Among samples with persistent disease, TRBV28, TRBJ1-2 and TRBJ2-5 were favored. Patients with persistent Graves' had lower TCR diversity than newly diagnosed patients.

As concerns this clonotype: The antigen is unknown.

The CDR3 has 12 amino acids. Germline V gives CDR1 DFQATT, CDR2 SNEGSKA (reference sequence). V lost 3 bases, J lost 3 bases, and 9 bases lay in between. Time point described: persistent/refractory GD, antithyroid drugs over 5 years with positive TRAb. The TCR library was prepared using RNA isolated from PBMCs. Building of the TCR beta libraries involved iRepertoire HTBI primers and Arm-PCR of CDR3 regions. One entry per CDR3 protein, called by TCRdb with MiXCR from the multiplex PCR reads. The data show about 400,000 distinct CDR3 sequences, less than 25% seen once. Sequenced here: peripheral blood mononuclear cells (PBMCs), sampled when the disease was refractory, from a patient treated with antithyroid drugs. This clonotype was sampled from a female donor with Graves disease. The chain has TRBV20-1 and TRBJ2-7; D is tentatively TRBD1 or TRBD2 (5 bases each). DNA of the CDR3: TGCAGTGCTAGTAGTGGGGGCTACGAGCAGTACTTC. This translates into CSASSGGYEQYF.